Shown below are 20 T cell receptor beta chains from a single sample sequenced in a study of tissue T cells after allogeneic stem cell transplantation. Assay: immunoSEQ multiplex PCR; the TCRdb copy retains only in-frame clones and omits some. This sample yields more than 600 clones, of which over 50% are seen a single time; roughly a third belongs to the top ten. Material: blood, obtained at autopsy. The receptors derive from a male patient at least 60 years old with steroid-refractory graft-versus-host disease after an allogeneic stem cell transplant. T cells may partly derive from the graft donor.

By sample share, this clone is large. This chain links TRBV18 with TRBJ2-5; a weak D match, TRBD2 (5 bases). The germline CDR1 and CDR2 sequences are KGHSH and LQKENI. This CDR3 region has 13 residues. V was pared by 0 bases and J by 3 bases, with 5 bases between. In DNA form, the CDR3 reads TGTGCCAGCTCACCACCCGGGGAAGAGACCCAGTACTTC. As protein: CASSPPGEETQYF.

The chain recombines TRBV27 with TRBJ1-5; tentatively, D is TRBD1 (6 bases). Germline values: CDR1 MNHEY, CDR2 SMNVEV (reference sequence). This CDR3 is 13 amino acids long. Trimming shortened V by 4 bases and J by 5 bases, and 9 bases separated the two germline ends. In DNA form, the CDR3 reads TGTGCCAGCAGTTGGACAGCTGATCAGCCCCAGCATTTT. Translation: CASSWTADQPQHF.

The gene calls are TRBV28 and TRBJ2-6; D ambiguous. V dropped 5 bases and J dropped 2 bases, with 13 bases sitting between them. CDR3 length: 16 residues. Germline CDR1 MDHEN, CDR2 SYDVKM. DNA for the CDR3: TGTGCCAGCAGTCCCGCCAGGTCGGCTGGGGCCAACGTCCTGACTTTC. Amino acid sequence: CASSPARSAGANVLTF.

This clone has a single count. The chain recombines TRBV11-2 with TRBJ2-1; D not certain. CDR1 SGHAT and CDR2 FQNNGV come from the germline V gene. The V gene lost 5 bases and the J gene lost 0 bases, with 17 bases spanning the gap. CDR3 length: 17 residues. CDR3 coding DNA: TGTGCCAGCAGCCCCCGCCTTTCTAAGAGCTCCTACAATGAGCAGTTCTTC. It yields the protein CASSPRLSKSSYNEQFF.

As for this clone: Sequence at one end of the junction differs from germline and may be a read error. Other DNA sequences in this sample translate to the same CDR3. The V and J genes are TRBV5-6 and TRBJ2-5; 8 bases agree with TRBD2. This CDR3 spans 15 amino acids. The V gene's germline CDR1 is SGHDT and CDR2 YYEEEE. The CDR3 DNA follows: TGTGCCTGCAGGTGGGGGGCCGGGGGGGGAGAGACCCAGTACTTC. It codes for CACRWGAGGGETQYF. Combining the CDR3 with reference TRBV5-6 and TRBJ2-5 gives the whole variable domain DAGVTQSPTHLIKTRGQQVTLRCSPKSGHDTVSWYQQALGQGPQFIFQYYEEEERQRGNFPDRFSGHQFPNYSSELNVNALLLGDSALYLCACRWGAGGGETQYFGPGTRLLVL.

This clone showed up just a few times. The chain links TRBV11-1 to TRBJ1-1, with a possible D match to TRBD1 (5 bases). Per the germline V gene, CDR1 is SGHAT and CDR2 is FQDESV (reference sequence). V lost 7 bases and J lost 3, with 12 bases in between. This CDR3 comprises 13 residues. For the CDR3, the DNA is TGTGCCAGCAATCCCGGAGGGGACACTGAAGCTTTCTTT. Encoded protein: CASNPGGDTEAFF. The full variable domain, its missing parts supplied by reference TRBV11-1 and TRBJ1-1, is EAEVAQSPRYKITEKSQAVAFWCDPISGHATLYWYRQILGQGPELLVQFQDESVVDDSQLPKDRFSAERLKGVDSTLKIQPAELGDSAMYLCASNPGGDTEAFFGQGTRLTVV.

The rearrangement joins TRBV6-2 or TRBV6-3 to TRBJ2-1; tentative D call: TRBD2 (6 bases). The CDR3 covers 16 residues. Trimming pared 0 bases from V and 8 bases from J, leaving 17 bases between. CDR1 is MNHEY, CDR2 SVGEGT, per germline. CDR3 in amino acids: CASSYSMGGGIDEQFF. The CDR3 nucleotides read TGTGCCAGCAGTTACTCGATGGGGGGAGGAATCGATGAGCAGTTCTTC.

The V call is TRBV4-3, the J call TRBJ2-1; 15 bases map to TRBD2. V lost 3 bases to trimming and J lost 7 bases; unmatched junction nucleotides: 1. There are 15 residues in the CDR3. CDR1 and CDR2 from the germline V gene are LGHNA and YSLEER. Here the CDR3 DNA reads TGCGCCAGCAGCCAGGGACTAGCGGGGGGAAATGAGCAGTTCTTC. Translation gives CASSQGLAGGNEQFF.

The chain combines TRBV13 with TRBJ1-4; D is uncertain. CDR1 and CDR2 from the germline V gene are PRHDT and FYEKMQ (reference sequence). The length of the CDR3 is 15 residues. V was shortened by 0 bases and J by 8 bases, with 13 bases between the two germline ends. The CDR3 is CASSLGVQLREKLFF. The CDR3, as DNA: TGTGCCAGCAGCTTAGGAGTGCAGTTACGAGAAAAACTGTTTTTT.

As concerns this clone: Other DNA sequences within the sample encode an identical CDR3. The chain carries TRBV5-6 and TRBJ2-5, with 8 bases identical to TRBD2. The CDR3 has 15 amino acids. Germline values: CDR1 SGHDT, CDR2 YYEEEE. Trimming took 10 bases from V and 4 from J; bases not matched to a gene: 15. CDR3 loop: CACRLGAGGGETQYF. The CDR3 DNA is TGTGCCTGCCGGTTGGGGGCCGGGGGGGGAGAGACCCAGTACTTC.

V gene TRBV27 combines with J gene TRBJ2-5; D ambiguous. V dropped 5 bases and J dropped 0 bases, with 19 bases sitting between them. The CDR3 loop spans 17 amino acids. Per the germline V gene, CDR1 is MNHEY and CDR2 is SMNVEV (reference sequence). The CDR3 coding sequence is TGTGCCAGCAGTCGCGACACCCTTTTGGGGTACCAAGAGACCCAGTACTTC. Translating it yields CASSRDTLLGYQETQYF.

By frequency in the sample, this clone is large (0.1 to 1%). An end of the junction differs from the germline gene, which may be a read error. Other DNA sequences in the sample encode the same CDR3. V usage is TRBV5-6 and J usage is TRBJ2-5, with 9 bases lining up with TRBD2. The CDR3 loop spans 15 amino acids. Germline-derived CDR1 and CDR2 are SGHDT and YYEEEE. The CDR3 nucleotides are TGCGCCCGCCGCGGGGGGGCCGGGGGGGGAGAGACCCAGTACTTC. Amino acid sequence: CARRGGAGGGETQYF.

This clone showed up just once. CDR3 sequence (DNA): TGTGCCAGCAGCTCTTTGAGTAGATTTTCCTACGAGCAGTACTTC. The encoded protein is CASSSLSRFSYEQYF. The gene calls are TRBV5-5 and TRBJ2-7; D call uncertain. There are 15 residues in the CDR3. The V and J ends lost 3 bases and 1 base respectively, with 14 bases between them. Germline CDR1 is SGHKS and CDR2 is YYEKEE (reference sequence).

The chain employs TRBV6-5 and TRBJ1-2, with D possibly matching TRBD1 (5 bases). Germline V CDR1 and CDR2: MNHEY, SVGAGI. V was cut by 6 bases and J by 2 bases, with 13 bases left in between. The CDR3 extends over 14 amino acids. CDR3 nucleotides: TGTGCCAGCAGCGACCCGACAGAAAACTATGGCTACACCTTC. Its translation: CASSDPTENYGYTF.

This clone was seen only a few times. This chain links TRBV21-1 with TRBJ2-2; no check of the table's D call, TRBD2, against the DNA was made. TRBV21-1 is shown as a pseudogene. The CDR3 is 10 amino acids. CDR3 DNA sequence: TGTGCCGGGGAGAAGGGGGAGCTGTTTTTT. This sequence encodes CAGEKGELFF.

This clone is large in the sample. The chain is built from TRBV2 and TRBJ2-3; D possibly corresponds to TRBD1 (5 bases). The CDR3 has 15 residues. V was trimmed by 5 bases and J by 0 bases, leaving 12 bases between them. Germline CDR1 and CDR2: SNHLY and FYNNEI. CDR3 coding DNA: TGTGCCAGCAGTCCAATGACAGCGAGCACAGATACGCAGTATTTT. It yields the protein CASSPMTASTDTQYF.

The chain joins TRBV2 to TRBJ2-3; unclear D gene. The ends were cut back, 1 base at V and 0 bases at J, with 8 bases in the middle. This CDR3 region has 15 residues. Germline V gene lookup returns CDR1 SNHLY and CDR2 FYNNEI. The DNA for the CDR3 is TGTGCCAGCAGTGAAGGAACGTCAAGCACAGATACGCAGTATTTT. Amino acid sequence: CASSEGTSSTDTQYF.

The V gene is TRBV4-3, the J gene TRBJ2-7, with a weak D call TRBD1 (6 bases). Germline V gives CDR1 LGHNA, CDR2 YSLEER. The V gene lost 5 bases and the J gene lost 5 bases, with 19 bases spanning the gap. CDR3 length: 15 amino acids. In DNA form, the CDR3 reads TGCGCCAGCAGCGCGAGGATCCAGGGGACCCACGAGCAGTACTTC. Protein product: CASSARIQGTHEQYF.

The CDR3 reads CASSTGAYEQYF. CDR3 coding DNA: TGTGCCAGCAGCACCGGGGCCTACGAGCAGTACTTC. The rearrangement links TRBV6-5 to TRBJ2-7, with a possible D match to TRBD2 (5 bases). Germline values: CDR1 MNHEY, CDR2 SVGAGI. This CDR3 has 12 residues. V gave up 6 bases and J gave up 2 bases, with 8 bases separating them.

For this clone: Germline and junction disagree at one end, which may indicate a read error. The rearrangement joins TRBV5-6 to TRBJ2-5; 8 nucleotides agree with TRBD2. This CDR3 is 15 amino acids long. Germline values: CDR1 SGHDT, CDR2 YYEEEE. The CDR3 DNA is TGCGCCTGCAGCTTGGGGGCCGGGGGGGGAGAGACCCAGTACTTC. This sequence encodes CACSLGAGGGETQYF.